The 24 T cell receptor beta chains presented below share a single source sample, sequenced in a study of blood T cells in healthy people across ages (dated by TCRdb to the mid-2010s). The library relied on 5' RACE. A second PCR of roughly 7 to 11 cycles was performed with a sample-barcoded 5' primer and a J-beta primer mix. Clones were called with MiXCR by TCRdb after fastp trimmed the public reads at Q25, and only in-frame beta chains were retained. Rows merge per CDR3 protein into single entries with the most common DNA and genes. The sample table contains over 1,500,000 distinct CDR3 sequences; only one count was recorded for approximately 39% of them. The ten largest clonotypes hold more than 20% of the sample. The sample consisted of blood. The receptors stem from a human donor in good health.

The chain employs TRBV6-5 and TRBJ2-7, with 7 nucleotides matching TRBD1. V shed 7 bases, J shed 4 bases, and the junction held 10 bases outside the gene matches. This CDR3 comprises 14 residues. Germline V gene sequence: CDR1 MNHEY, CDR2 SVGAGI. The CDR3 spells CASNNPGQRYEQYF. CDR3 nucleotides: TGTGCCAGCAATAATCCGGGACAGAGATACGAGCAGTACTTC.

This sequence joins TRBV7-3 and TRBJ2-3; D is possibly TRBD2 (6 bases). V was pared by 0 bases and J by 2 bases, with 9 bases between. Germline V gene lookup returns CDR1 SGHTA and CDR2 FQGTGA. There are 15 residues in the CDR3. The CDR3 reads CASSLTGLYTDTQYF. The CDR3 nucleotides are TGTGCCAGCAGCTTAACCGGACTATACACAGATACGCAGTATTTT. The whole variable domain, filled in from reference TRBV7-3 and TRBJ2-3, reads GAGVSQTPSNKVTEKGKYVELRCDPISGHTALYWYRQSLGQGPEFLIYFQGTGAADDSGLPNDRFFAVRPEGSVSTLKIQRTERGDSAVYLCASSLTGLYTDTQYFGPGTRLTVL.

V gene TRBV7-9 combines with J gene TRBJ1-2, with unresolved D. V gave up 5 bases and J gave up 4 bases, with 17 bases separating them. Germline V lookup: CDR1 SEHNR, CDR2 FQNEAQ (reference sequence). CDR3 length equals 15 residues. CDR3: CASSLAGEGSYGYTF. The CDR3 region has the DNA TGTGCCAGCAGCCTCGCCGGGGAGGGTAGCTATGGCTACACCTTC.

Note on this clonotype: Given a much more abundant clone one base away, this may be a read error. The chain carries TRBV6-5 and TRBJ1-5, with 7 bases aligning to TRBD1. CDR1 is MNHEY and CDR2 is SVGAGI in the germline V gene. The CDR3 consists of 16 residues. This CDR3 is CASNLDRPHFNQPLHF. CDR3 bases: TGTGCCAGCAACTTGGACAGGCCCCATTTCAATCAGCCCCTGCATTTT.

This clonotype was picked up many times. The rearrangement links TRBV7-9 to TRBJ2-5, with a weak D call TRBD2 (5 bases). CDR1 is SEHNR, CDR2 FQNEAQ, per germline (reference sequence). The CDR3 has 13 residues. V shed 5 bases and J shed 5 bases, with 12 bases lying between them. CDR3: CASSQPRRETQYF. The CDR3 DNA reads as TGTGCCAGCAGCCAACCAAGGAGGGAGACCCAGTACTTC.

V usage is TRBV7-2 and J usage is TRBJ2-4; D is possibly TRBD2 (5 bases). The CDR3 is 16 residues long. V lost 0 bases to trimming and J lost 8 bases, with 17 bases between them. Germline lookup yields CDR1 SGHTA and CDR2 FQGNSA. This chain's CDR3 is CASSLAGSHAGDIQYF. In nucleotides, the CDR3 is TGTGCCAGCAGCTTAGCGGGGAGTCATGCCGGAGACATTCAGTACTTC.

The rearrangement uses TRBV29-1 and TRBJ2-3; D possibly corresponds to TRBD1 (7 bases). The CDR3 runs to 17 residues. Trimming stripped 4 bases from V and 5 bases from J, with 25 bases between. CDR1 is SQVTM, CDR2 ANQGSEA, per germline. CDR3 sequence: CSVGGAGGLPAGDTQYF. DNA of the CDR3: TGCAGCGTTGGTGGCGCAGGGGGGTTGCCTGCCGGAGATACGCAGTATTTT.

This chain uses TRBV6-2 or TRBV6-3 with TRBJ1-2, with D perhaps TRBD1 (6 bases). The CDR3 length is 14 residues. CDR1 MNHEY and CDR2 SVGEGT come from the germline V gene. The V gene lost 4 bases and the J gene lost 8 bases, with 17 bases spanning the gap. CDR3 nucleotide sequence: TGTGCCAGCAGTTCCACGATGGGGGCGCGCGGCTACACCTTC. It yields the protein CASSSTMGARGYTF.

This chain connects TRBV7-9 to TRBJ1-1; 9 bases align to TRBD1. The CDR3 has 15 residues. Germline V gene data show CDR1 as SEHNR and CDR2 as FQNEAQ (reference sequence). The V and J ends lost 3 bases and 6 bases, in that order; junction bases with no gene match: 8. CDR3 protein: CASSFRGQGPPEAFF. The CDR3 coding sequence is TGTGCCAGCAGCTTTAGGGGACAGGGTCCTCCTGAAGCTTTCTTT.

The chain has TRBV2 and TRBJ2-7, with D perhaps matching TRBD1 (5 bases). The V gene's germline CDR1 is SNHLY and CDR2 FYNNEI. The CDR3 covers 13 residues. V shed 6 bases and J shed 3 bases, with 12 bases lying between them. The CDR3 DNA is TGTGCCAGCAGCCTAGAACAGGACTACGAGCAGTACTTC. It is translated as CASSLEQDYEQYF.

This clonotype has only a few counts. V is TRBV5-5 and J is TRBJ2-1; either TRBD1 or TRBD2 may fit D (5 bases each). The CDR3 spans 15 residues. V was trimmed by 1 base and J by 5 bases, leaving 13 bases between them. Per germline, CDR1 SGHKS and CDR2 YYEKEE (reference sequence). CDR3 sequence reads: CASSLIRDGHNEQFF. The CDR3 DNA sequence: TGTGCCAGCAGCTTGATCCGGGACGGCCACAATGAGCAGTTCTTC.

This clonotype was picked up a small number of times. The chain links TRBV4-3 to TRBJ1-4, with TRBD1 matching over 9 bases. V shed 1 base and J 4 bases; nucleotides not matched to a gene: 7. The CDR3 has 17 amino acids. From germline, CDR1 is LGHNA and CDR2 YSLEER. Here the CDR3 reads CASSQGYRGLINEKLFF. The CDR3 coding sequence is TGCGCCAGCAGCCAAGGGTACAGGGGGCTGATTAATGAAAAACTGTTTTTT.

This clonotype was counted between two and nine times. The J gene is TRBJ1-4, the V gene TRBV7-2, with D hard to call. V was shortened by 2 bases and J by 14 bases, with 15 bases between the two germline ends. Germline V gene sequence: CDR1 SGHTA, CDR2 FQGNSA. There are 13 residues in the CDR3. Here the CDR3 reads CASSLNTGIQLFF. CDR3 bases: TGTGCCAGCAGCTTAAATACGGGGATTCAGCTGTTTTTT.

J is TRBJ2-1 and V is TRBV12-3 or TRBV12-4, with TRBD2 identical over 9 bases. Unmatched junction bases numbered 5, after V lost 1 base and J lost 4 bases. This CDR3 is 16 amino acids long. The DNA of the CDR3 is TGTGCCAGCAGTTTAGGTGGGCGGGGGGGTTACAATGAGCAGTTCTTC. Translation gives CASSLGGRGGYNEQFF.

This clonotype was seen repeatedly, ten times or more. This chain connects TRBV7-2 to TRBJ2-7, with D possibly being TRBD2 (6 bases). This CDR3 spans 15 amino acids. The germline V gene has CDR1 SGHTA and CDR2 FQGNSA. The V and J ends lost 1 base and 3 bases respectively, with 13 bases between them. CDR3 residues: CASSLGSGAHYEQYF. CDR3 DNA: TGTGCCAGCAGCTTAGGTAGCGGAGCACACTACGAGCAGTACTTC.

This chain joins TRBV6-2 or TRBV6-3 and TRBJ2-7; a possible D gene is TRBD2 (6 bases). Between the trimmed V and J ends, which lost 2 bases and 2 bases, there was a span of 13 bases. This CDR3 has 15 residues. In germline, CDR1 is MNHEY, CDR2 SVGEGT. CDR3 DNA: TGTGCCAGCAGTTACCTCGCGGGGCCCGCCTACGAGCAGTACTTC. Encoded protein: CASSYLAGPAYEQYF.

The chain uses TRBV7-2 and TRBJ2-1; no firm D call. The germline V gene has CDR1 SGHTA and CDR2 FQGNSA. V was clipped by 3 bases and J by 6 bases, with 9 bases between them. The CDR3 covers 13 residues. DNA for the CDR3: TGTGCCAGCAGCTTCCCTCGGAGCAATGAGCAGTTCTTC. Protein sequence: CASSFPRSNEQFF.

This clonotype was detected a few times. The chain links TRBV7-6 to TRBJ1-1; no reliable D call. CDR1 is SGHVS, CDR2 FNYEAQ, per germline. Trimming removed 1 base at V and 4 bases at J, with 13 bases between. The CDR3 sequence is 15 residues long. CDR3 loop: CASSLGERDTTEAFF. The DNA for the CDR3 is TGTGCCAGCAGCTTAGGGGAGCGGGATACCACTGAAGCTTTCTTT.

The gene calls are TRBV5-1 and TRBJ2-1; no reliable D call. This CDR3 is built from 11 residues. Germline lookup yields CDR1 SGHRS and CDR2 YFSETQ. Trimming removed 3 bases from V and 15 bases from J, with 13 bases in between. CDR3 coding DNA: TGCGCCAGCAGCTCCCCCACCGGGCGGTTCTTC. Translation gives CASSSPTGRFF.

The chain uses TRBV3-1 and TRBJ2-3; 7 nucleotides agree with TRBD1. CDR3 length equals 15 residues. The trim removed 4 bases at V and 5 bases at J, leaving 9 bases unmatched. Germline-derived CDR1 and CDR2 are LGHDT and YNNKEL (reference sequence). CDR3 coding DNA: TGTGCCAGCAGCCCCGGGACAGATTATCAAGATACGCAGTATTTT. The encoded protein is CASSPGTDYQDTQYF.

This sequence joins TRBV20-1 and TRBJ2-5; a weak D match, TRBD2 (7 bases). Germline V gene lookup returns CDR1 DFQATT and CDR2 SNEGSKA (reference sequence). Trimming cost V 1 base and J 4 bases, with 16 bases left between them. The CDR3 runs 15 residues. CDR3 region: CSARGPGGRGETQYF. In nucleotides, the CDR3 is TGCAGTGCTAGAGGGCCGGGGGGCAGGGGAGAGACCCAGTACTTC.

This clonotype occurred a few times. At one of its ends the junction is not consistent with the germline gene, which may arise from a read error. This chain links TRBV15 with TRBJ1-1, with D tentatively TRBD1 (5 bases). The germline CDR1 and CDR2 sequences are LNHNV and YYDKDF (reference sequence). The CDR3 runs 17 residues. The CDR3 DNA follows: TGTGCCACCAGCGGAGAGGTCGCCCTGCCAGGGACCACTGAAGCTTTCTTT. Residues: CATSGEVALPGTTEAFF. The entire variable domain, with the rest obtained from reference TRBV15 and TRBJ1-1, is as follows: DAMVIQNPRYQVTQFGKPVTLSCSQTLNHNVMYWYQQKSSQAPKLLFHYYDKDFNNEADTPDNFQSRRPNTSFCFLDIRSPGLGDTAMYLCATSGEVALPGTTEAFFGQGTRLTVV.

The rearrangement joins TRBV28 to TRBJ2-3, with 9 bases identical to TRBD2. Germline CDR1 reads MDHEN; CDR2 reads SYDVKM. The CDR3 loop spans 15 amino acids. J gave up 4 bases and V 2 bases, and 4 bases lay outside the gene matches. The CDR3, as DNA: TGTGCCAGCAGTTTAAGCGGGGGGATGGCAGATACGCAGTATTTT. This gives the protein CASSLSGGMADTQYF.

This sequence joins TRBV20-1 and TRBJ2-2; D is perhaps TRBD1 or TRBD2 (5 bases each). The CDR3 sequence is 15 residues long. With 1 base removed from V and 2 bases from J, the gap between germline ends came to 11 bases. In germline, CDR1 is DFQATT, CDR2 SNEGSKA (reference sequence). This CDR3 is CSARGRGINTGELFF. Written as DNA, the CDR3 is TGCAGTGCTAGAGGTCGGGGCATTAACACCGGGGAGCTGTTTTTT.